The entry that follows covers one TCR beta chain sequence. Its antigen is unknown. One base away there is no much larger clone; base qualities are not given. TCRbeta CDR3 regions were amplified from genomic DNA using the immunoSEQ Assay, a bias-controlled multiplex PCR. In the source study's methods: Within the assay, amplification of reference gene primers was used to estimate how many nucleated cells each sample contained. To quantify the absolute abundance of each unique TCRbeta CDR3 rearrangement, sequence reads were collapsed and filtered. For each sample, productive Simpson clonality was calculated by taking the square root of Simpson's diversity index across productive rearrangements. The table was pulled from immuneACCESS by TCRdb, which kept in-frame rearrangements only. Such tables lose some clones; where checked, under half of the loss comes from unresolved V genes, and the rest has no known cause. D and trimming come from the DNA, and the V and J calls and clone size come from that table. Recorded for this sample are over 300,000 clones; around 91% of them occurred a single time. The ten largest clones take up around 7% of the sample.

The CDR3 runs 13 amino acids, cysteine and phenylalanine included. Kept here is only the CDR3 DNA, which spans 39 bases and is read in frame from base 1. The germline V and J ends show losses of 3 bases and 7 bases respectively, and no gene match explains 4 bases of the junction. The germline V gene encodes CDR1 LNHDA and CDR2 SQIVND (reference sequence). These data belong to a study of blood T cell repertoires in COVID-19 (TCRdb year 2020). The study in broad terms: The collaborator samples originated in the United States, Italy and Spain and spanned the acute and convalescent phases of COVID-19. The material from the prospective study consisted of cDNA or gDNA derived from T cells, B-cell-depleted T cells, or PBMCs. The dataset comprised deeply sampled blood TCRbeta repertoires from subjects exposed to, actively infected with, or recovered from COVID-19. A freely available public database, intended as a resource for researchers studying the immune response to SARS-CoV-2, is where the repertoires were released. Samples came from the ongoing ImmuneRACE study (first 160 participants) plus 1,254 subjects from 6 global collaborators. The sample metadata nearly always contained a de-identified subject ID, COVID-19 status, age in years and sex. Where HLA class I and class II types were available, the types were taken from metadata supplied by the sample provider, not from assay-based typing.

Collaborating institutions collected whole blood in K2EDTA tubes following their own protocols. For TCRbeta analysis, collaborator samples were shipped as frozen whole blood, as isolated PBMCs, or as DNA extracted from either sample type. Findings and caveats that apply to the study as a whole: How much clinical and demographic metadata was included differed by source and by participant, and the metadata was provided uncurated.

The sequenced sample consisted of peripheral blood. The chain was built from TRBV19 and TRBJ2-5; 8 nucleotides in the junction match TRBD1. The receptor's source is a man between 18 and 35 years old with active or convalescent COVID-19. This receptor has the CDR3 CASSIRTGTTQYF. DNA sequence: TGTGCCAGTAGTATTAGGACAGGGACGACCCAGTACTTC.